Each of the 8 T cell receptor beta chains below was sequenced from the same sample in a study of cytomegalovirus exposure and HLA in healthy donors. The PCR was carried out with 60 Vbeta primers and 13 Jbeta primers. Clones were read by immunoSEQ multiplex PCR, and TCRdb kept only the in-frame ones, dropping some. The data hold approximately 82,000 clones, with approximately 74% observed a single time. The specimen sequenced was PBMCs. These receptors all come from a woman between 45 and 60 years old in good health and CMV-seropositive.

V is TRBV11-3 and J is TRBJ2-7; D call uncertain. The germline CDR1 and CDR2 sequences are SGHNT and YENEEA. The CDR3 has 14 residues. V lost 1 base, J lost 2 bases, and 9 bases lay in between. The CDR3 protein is CASSLAAVTYEQYF. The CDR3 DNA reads TGTGCCAGCAGCTTAGCTGCAGTCACCTACGAGCAGTACTTC.

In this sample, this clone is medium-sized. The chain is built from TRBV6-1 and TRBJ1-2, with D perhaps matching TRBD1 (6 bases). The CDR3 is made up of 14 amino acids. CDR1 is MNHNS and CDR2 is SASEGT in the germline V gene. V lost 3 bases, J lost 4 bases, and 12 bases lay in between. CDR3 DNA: TGTGCCAGCAGTGAGCGGGGGGCCAGCTATGGCTACACCTTC. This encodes CASSERGASYGYTF.

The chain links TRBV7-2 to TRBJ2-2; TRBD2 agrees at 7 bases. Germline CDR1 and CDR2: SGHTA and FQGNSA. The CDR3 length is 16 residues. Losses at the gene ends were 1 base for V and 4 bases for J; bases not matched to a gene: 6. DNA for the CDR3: TGTGCCAGCAGCTTAGTAGCGGGCGCGATCACCGGGGAGCTGTTTTTT. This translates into CASSLVAGAITGELFF. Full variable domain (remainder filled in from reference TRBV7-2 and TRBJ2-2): GAGVSQSPSNKVTEKGKDVELRCDPISGHTALYWYRQSLGQGLEFLIYFQGNSAPDKSGLPSDRFSAERTGGSVSTLTIQRTQQEDSAVYLCASSLVAGAITGELFFGEGSRLTVL.

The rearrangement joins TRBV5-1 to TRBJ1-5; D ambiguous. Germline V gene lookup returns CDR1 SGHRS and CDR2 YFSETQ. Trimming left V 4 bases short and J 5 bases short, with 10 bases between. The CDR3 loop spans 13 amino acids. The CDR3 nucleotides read TGCGCCAGCAGCCCCCCCCAGGATCAGCCCCAGCATTTT. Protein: CASSPPQDQPQHF.

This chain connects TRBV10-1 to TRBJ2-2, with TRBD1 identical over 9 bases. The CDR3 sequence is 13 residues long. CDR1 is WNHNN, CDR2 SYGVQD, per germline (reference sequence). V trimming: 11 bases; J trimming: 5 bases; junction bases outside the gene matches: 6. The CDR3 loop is CAGTGGRTGELFF. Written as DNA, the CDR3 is TGCGCCGGTACAGGGGGCAGGACCGGGGAGCTGTTTTTT.

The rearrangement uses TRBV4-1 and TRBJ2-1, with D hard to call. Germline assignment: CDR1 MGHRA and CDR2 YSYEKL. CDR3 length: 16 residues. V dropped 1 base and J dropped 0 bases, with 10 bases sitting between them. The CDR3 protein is CASSQVDMVSYNEQFF. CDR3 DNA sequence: TGCGCCAGCAGCCAAGTTGACATGGTCTCCTACAATGAGCAGTTCTTC.

This CDR3 reads CASSPLAGGDSKNIQYF. CDR3 in DNA: TGTGCCAGCAGCCCTTTAGCGGGAGGGGACTCCAAAAACATTCAGTACTTC. V gene TRBV7-2 combines with J gene TRBJ2-4, with 11 positions matching TRBD2. The V gene's germline CDR1 is SGHTA and CDR2 FQGNSA. CDR3 size: 17 residues. After removal of 5 bases from V and 2 bases from J, the junction contained 8 bases not matched to a gene. Looking up the rest from reference TRBV7-2 and TRBJ2-4 gives the full variable domain: GAGVSQSPSNKVTEKGKDVELRCDPISGHTALYWYRQSLGQGLEFLIYFQGNSAPDKSGLPSDRFSAERTGGSVSTLTIQRTQQEDSAVYLCASSPLAGGDSKNIQYFGAGTRLSVL.

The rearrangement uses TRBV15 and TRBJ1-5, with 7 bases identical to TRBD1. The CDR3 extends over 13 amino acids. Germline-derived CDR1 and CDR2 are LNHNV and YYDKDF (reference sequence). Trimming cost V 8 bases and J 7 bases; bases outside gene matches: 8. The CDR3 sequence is CATRNRGGQPQHF. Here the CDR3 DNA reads TGTGCCACCCGGAACAGGGGCGGACAGCCCCAGCATTTT.